The T cell receptor beta chain under discussion was sequenced for a study of fetal regulatory T cell absence and autoimmunity (TCRdb year 2017). Describing the broader study: Exocrine pancreas autoimmunity was seen in the IPEX patients without clinical diabetes.

A note on this clone: Its antigen is still unknown. No base qualities exist here, and no much larger clone lies one base off it.

The CDR3, from cysteine to phenylalanine, totals 15 residues. Only the CDR3 region is kept as DNA, spanning 45 bases read in frame from base 1. The junction shows trimming of 2 bases on V and 4 bases on J, and the gene matches do not reach 3 bases of it. From a lookup of the germline V gene, CDR1 and CDR2 are MNHEY and SVGAGI. On the study overall, not on this receptor specifically: The oligoclonal enrichment was taken as support for antigen-driven autoimmunity in the pancreas before birth in IPEX syndrome. TRB gene family usage was found to be broadly similar between cord blood and pancreas and to resemble published neonatal and adult repertoires. Compared with cord blood, the pancreas TCR compartment showed significant oligoclonal enrichment, and some top clones were enriched more than 95-fold.

TCRbeta CDR3 regions were amplified and barcoded by two-step multiplex PCR on the immunoSEQ human TCRbeta survey platform. Libraries were sequenced on Illumina instruments, with IgH sequenced in parallel from the same samples. The authors' pipeline ran thus. To remove PCR and sequencing errors, raw reads were filtered against IMGT V, D, J definitions and grouped with a nearest-neighbor algorithm. Clones were defined as identical nucleotide sequences, and differential abundance between tissues was assessed by per-clone Fisher exact tests with a pFDR threshold of p<0.01. Clones with frequencies too low for statistical inference were excluded by a minimum inclusion filter of 10 in either sample. Pairwise clonal comparisons used the immunoSEQ Analyzer, and gene family usage was assessed with IMGT tools. TCRdb retrieved this table from immuneACCESS and kept in-frame rearrangements only. Not all clones are present; in checked studies, unresolved V genes account for under half, and no reason is known for the remainder. That table is the source of V, J and clone size, and D and trimming were worked out from the DNA. The sample contains around 100,000 clones, 55% to 75% of them found a single time. The ten largest clonotypes hold 1.5% to 2% of the sample.

Repertoire sequencing was done on genomic DNA taken from frozen pancreas tissue. Genomic DNA, about 2-3 ug, was extracted from umbilical cord blood or frozen pancreas using the DNeasy Blood and Tissue Kit. This clonotype originated in a male donor with IPEX syndrome. The chain employs TRBV6-5 and TRBJ2-2, with 8 central nucleotides matching TRBD1. Material for sequencing was pancreas tissue. The DNA reads TGTGCCAGCAGTTACACAGGGGGTGGCACCGGGGAGCTGTTTTTT. This yields the protein CASSYTGGGTGELFF.